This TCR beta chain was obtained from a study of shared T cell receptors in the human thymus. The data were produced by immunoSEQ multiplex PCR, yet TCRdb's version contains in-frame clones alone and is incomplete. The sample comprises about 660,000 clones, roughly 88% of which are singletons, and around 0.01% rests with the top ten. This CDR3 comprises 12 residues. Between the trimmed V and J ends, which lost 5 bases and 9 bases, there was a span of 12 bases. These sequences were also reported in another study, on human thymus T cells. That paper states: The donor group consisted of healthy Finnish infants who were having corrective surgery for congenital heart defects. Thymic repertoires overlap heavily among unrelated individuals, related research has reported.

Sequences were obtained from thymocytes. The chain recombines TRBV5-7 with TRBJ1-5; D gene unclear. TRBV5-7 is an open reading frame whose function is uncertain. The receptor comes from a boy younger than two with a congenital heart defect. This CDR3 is CASSPYSWPQHF. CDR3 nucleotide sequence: TGTGCCAGCAGTCCTTACTCGTGGCCCCAGCATTTT.